Included here is one T cell receptor beta chain sequence, with context. This sample is drawn from a study of blood T cells in healthy people across ages. A second PCR, run for about 6 to 12 cycles, used a sample-barcoded 5' primer plus a J-beta primer mix. MiXCR, run by TCRdb on the 5' RACE reads, gives a single entry per CDR3 protein. The sample lists 550,000 to 800,000 distinct CDR3 sequences, around 21% occurring once. Germline trimming cut 1 base from V and 7 bases from J; bases unmatched to any gene: 0. Germline V lookup: CDR1 DFQATT, CDR2 SNEGSKA (reference sequence). This CDR3 region has 11 residues.

The sample consisted of blood. The TCR sequence derives from a man aged 65-85 years in good health. The chain recombines TRBV20-1 with TRBJ2-7, with 8 bases aligning to TRBD2. The CDR3, as DNA: TGCAGTGCTAGAGCTAGCGGGGAGCAGTACTTC. This translates into CSARASGEQYF.